This entry lists 10 T cell receptor beta chains sequenced from one sample in a study of blood T cell repertoires in COVID-19. The protocol was immunoSEQ multiplex PCR, while the TCRdb copy is restricted to in-frame clones and leaves out a portion. The sample holds around 230,000 clones, 80% to 90% seen once. Sequencing used peripheral blood. These receptor sequences come from a man between 45 and 60 years old with COVID-19, enrolled during active disease.

The chain links TRBV11-2 to TRBJ2-7, with 9 positions matching TRBD2. Germline V CDR1 and CDR2: SGHAT, FQNNGV. V dropped 1 base and J dropped 6; count of bases not matched to a gene: 1. The CDR3 has 13 residues. This CDR3 reads CASSLGLAVEQYF. CDR3 nucleotide sequence: TGTGCCAGCAGCTTAGGACTAGCGGTCGAGCAGTACTTC.

The V and J genes are TRBV5-5 and TRBJ1-6, with 7 bases aligning to TRBD1. The CDR3 is 14 amino acids. J was trimmed by 5 bases and V by 3 bases; bases with no gene match: 2. Germline V CDR1 and CDR2: SGHKS, YYEKEE (reference sequence). CDR3 DNA: TGTGCCAGCAGCTCGGGACAGAATAATTCACCCCTCCACTTT. This encodes CASSSGQNNSPLHF.

The chain carries TRBV3-1 (or the pseudogene TRBV3-2) and TRBJ2-5; D possibly corresponds to TRBD2 (7 bases). Trimming left V 10 bases short and J 0 bases short, with 21 bases between. This CDR3 is 16 amino acids long. Germline V gene lookup returns CDR1 LGHDT and CDR2 YNNKEL (reference sequence). This CDR3 is CATAGAGDQYQETQYF. The CDR3 nucleotides read TGTGCCACAGCAGGGGCGGGGGACCAGTACCAAGAGACCCAGTACTTC.

This clone was observed a handful of times. The V call is TRBV27, the J call TRBJ2-7; possible D gene TRBD1, 6 bases. CDR3 length: 14 amino acids. Germline V lookup: CDR1 MNHEY, CDR2 SMNVEV (reference sequence). V lost 3 bases to trimming and J lost 7 bases, with 16 bases between them. The CDR3 bases are TGTGCCAGCAGTTTGGGGTCTCTAAGGGGGGAGCAGTACTTC. Translated: CASSLGSLRGEQYF.

This clone showed up just once. The CDR3 is CASSYYDSGGHNEQFF. CDR3 coding DNA: TGTGCCAGCAGTTACTATGATAGCGGGGGCCACAATGAGCAGTTCTTC. The genes are TRBV6-6 and TRBJ2-1; 9 bases line up with TRBD2. V lost 1 base to trimming and J lost 5 bases; unmatched junction nucleotides: 6. The CDR3 loop spans 16 amino acids. The V gene's germline CDR1 is MNHNY and CDR2 SVGAGI (reference sequence).

V and J are TRBV11-3 and TRBJ1-2; possibly TRBD1 for D (5 bases). CDR1 SGHNT and CDR2 YENEEA come from the germline V gene. V was trimmed by 0 bases and J by 3 bases, leaving 17 bases between them. The length of the CDR3 is 17 residues. The CDR3 DNA sequence: TGTGCCAGCAGCTTAGACAATTTCTACAGGTCTCACTATGGCTACACCTTC. Its protein product is CASSLDNFYRSHYGYTF.

This clone showed up just once. V and J are TRBV9 and TRBJ2-1; 12 nucleotides align to TRBD2. There are 14 residues in the CDR3. The V gene end was trimmed by 6 bases and the J gene end by 8 bases; junction bases not matched to a gene: 6. Germline values: CDR1 SGDLS, CDR2 YYNGEE. The CDR3 bases are TGTGCCAGCACCCGACTAGCGGGAGTACATGAGCAGTTCTTC. Its translation is CASTRLAGVHEQFF.

The V gene is TRBV15, the J gene TRBJ2-2, with TRBD1 matching over 11 bases. Looked up from germline, CDR1 is LNHNV and CDR2 is YYDKDF (reference sequence). This CDR3 has 15 residues. Losses at the gene ends were 1 base for V and 5 bases for J; bases not matched to a gene: 0. CDR3 sequence: CATSRGDRGTGELFF. The DNA of the CDR3 is TGTGCCACCAGCAGAGGGGACAGGGGGACCGGGGAGCTGTTTTTT.

This clone was seen only once. The chain couples TRBV3-1 (or the pseudogene TRBV3-2) to TRBJ2-7; 13 nucleotides match TRBD2. V shed 4 bases, J shed 2 bases, and the junction held 2 bases outside the gene matches. The germline V gene encodes CDR1 LGHDT and CDR2 YNNKEL (reference sequence). The CDR3 is 15 amino acids. The CDR3 here is CASSLGLAGAYEQYF. CDR3 DNA sequence: TGTGCCAGCAGCCTAGGACTAGCGGGGGCCTACGAGCAGTACTTC.

This sequence joins TRBV15 and TRBJ1-5; 7 bases are shared with TRBD1. The V gene end was trimmed by 1 base and the J gene end by 2 bases; junction bases not matched to a gene: 14. The germline gives CDR1 LNHNV, CDR2 YYDKDF (reference sequence). This CDR3 contains 19 residues. Here the CDR3 reads CATSRGGIGQARGNQPQHF. CDR3 in DNA: TGTGCCACCAGCAGAGGGGGGATAGGACAGGCGAGAGGCAATCAGCCCCAGCATTTT.